One sample yielded the 14 T cell receptor beta chains listed below, sequenced in a study of CD8 T cells in ankylosing spondylitis. MiXCR was run by TCRdb on the 5' RACE reads, yielding one entry per CDR3 protein. The table records around 300,000 distinct CDR3 sequences, around 15% of them present only once. Sample: blood, either unsorted or a sorted T cell fraction (not recorded which). The receptors were gathered from a male donor with ankylosing spondylitis or in good health (not recorded which).

This clonotype has just a few counts. The chain joins TRBV3-1 to TRBJ2-7, with 7 bases aligning to TRBD2. Germline V lookup: CDR1 LGHDT, CDR2 YNNKEL (reference sequence). This CDR3 region has 14 residues. Trimming cost V 3 bases and J 3 bases; bases outside gene matches: 5. Here the CDR3 DNA reads TGTGCCAGCAGCCAGGGGCGGGGGAGCTACGAGCAGTACTTC. This encodes CASSQGRGSYEQYF.

This clonotype was seen repeatedly, ten times or more. The chain employs TRBV10-2 and TRBJ2-3; D unresolved. There are 12 residues in the CDR3. Per germline, CDR1 WSHSY and CDR2 SAAADI. V was clipped by 4 bases and J by 2 bases, with 4 bases between them. The CDR3 DNA sequence: TGCGCCAGCAGTGGGGACACAGATACGCAGTATTTT. Translated: CASSGDTDTQYF.

The V gene is TRBV10-1, the J gene TRBJ2-2; TRBD1 agrees at 8 bases. CDR3 length: 13 residues. Per the germline V gene, CDR1 is WNHNN and CDR2 is SYGVQD (reference sequence). After removal of 7 bases from V and 6 bases from J, the junction contained 4 bases not matched to a gene. In DNA form, the CDR3 reads TGCGCCAGCAATCAACAGGGGGCCGGGGAGCTGTTTTTT. Its protein product is CASNQQGAGELFF.

This sequence joins TRBV20-1 and TRBJ1-5, with D possibly TRBD1 on 5 matching bases. The CDR3 has 16 amino acids. The germline V gene encodes CDR1 DFQATT and CDR2 SNEGSKA (reference sequence). Trimming cost V 0 bases and J 6 bases, with 18 bases left between them. CDR3 DNA: TGCAGTGCTAGAGATCTGCTGCGGGGGGGATTTCAGCCCCAGCATTTT. Protein sequence: CSARDLLRGGFQPQHF.

In this sample, this clonotype turned up a few times. DNA of the CDR3: TGTGCCAGCAGTCGGACAGGGCGAGGTGAAAAACTGTTTTTT. Its translation is CASSRTGRGEKLFF. The V gene is TRBV12-3 or TRBV12-4, the J gene TRBJ1-4; 8 nucleotides match TRBD1. V lost 5 bases and J lost 7; bases outside the gene matches: 6. The CDR3 loop spans 14 amino acids.

The chain employs TRBV5-1 and TRBJ1-2, with no clear D. V was cut by 0 bases and J by 0 bases, with 12 bases left in between. Germline CDR1 SGHRS, CDR2 YFSETQ. The CDR3 sequence is 16 residues long. The DNA for the CDR3 is TGCGCCAGCAGCTTGGACAGTATAGATTCTAACTATGGCTACACCTTC. Protein: CASSLDSIDSNYGYTF.

The genes are TRBV27 and TRBJ2-3; D assignment may be TRBD1 or TRBD2 (5 bases each). The CDR3 totals 15 residues. Trimming left V 3 bases short and J 3 bases short, with 13 bases between. The germline CDR1 and CDR2 sequences are MNHEY and SMNVEV (reference sequence). The chain's CDR3 is CASSFEGQFTDTQYF. The CDR3 bases are TGTGCCAGCAGTTTTGAGGGGCAGTTTACAGATACGCAGTATTTT.

J is TRBJ2-2 and V is TRBV7-7; D possibly corresponds to TRBD1 (6 bases). The V and J ends lost 4 bases and 0 bases respectively, with 15 bases between them. Germline assignment: CDR1 SSHAT and CDR2 FNYEAQ (reference sequence). CDR3 length equals 17 residues. CDR3 coding DNA: TGTGCCAGCAGCTCATGGAGACAGGCTACGAACACCGGGGAGCTGTTTTTT. Translating it yields CASSSWRQATNTGELFF.

A few counts support this clonotype. This sequence joins TRBV20-1 and TRBJ2-7, with TRBD2 identical over 8 bases. Germline trimming cut 3 bases from V and 1 base from J; bases unmatched to any gene: 17. The length of the CDR3 is 18 residues. Germline loops: CDR1 DFQATT, CDR2 SNEGSKA (reference sequence). The DNA for the CDR3 is TGCAGTGCTAGTAAGCGTTACACGGGAGGGCTAGGGTCCTACGAGCAGTACTTC. This codes for CSASKRYTGGLGSYEQYF.

This clonotype was counted only a few times. The V call is TRBV9, the J call TRBJ1-6, with 9 bases fitting TRBD1. CDR3 length: 17 amino acids. CDR1 is SGDLS, CDR2 YYNGEE, per germline. With 2 bases clipped from V and 0 bases from J, the junction kept 3 bases outside the gene matches. The DNA of the CDR3 is TGTGCCAGCAGCGTTTCGACAGGGGGCTCCTATAATTCACCCCTCCACTTT. It specifies CASSVSTGGSYNSPLHF.

V usage is TRBV20-1 and J usage is TRBJ2-3, with 10 nucleotides matching TRBD2. This CDR3 has 16 amino acids. Germline loops: CDR1 DFQATT, CDR2 SNEGSKA (reference sequence). J was trimmed by 0 bases and V by 3 bases; bases with no gene match: 6. The CDR3 DNA reads TGCAGTGCTAGGTCTGGACTAGCGGAGAGCACAGATACGCAGTATTTT. It translates to CSARSGLAESTDTQYF.

This clonotype was counted at least ten times. This chain connects TRBV12-3 or TRBV12-4 to TRBJ2-3; 9 bases line up with TRBD2. This CDR3 has 16 amino acids. The junction had 9 bases not matched to a gene; V was cut back by 8 bases and J by 0 bases. CDR3 region: CASRTGTSRSTDTQYF. CDR3 DNA: TGTGCCAGCCGAACCGGGACTAGCCGGAGCACAGATACGCAGTATTTT.

At least ten counts were recorded for this clonotype. This rearrangement joins TRBV5-1 to TRBJ2-2; 10 nucleotides line up with TRBD2. This CDR3 spans 14 amino acids. The V gene end was trimmed by 4 bases and the J gene end by 7 bases; junction bases not matched to a gene: 4. Germline V gene lookup returns CDR1 SGHRS and CDR2 YFSETQ. CDR3 region: CASSGTSVGGELFF. In DNA form, the CDR3 reads TGCGCCAGCAGCGGGACTAGCGTCGGCGGGGAGCTGTTTTTT.

The table lists this clonotype with a few counts. This chain joins TRBV12-3 or TRBV12-4 and TRBJ2-3, with TRBD2 matching over 10 bases. The CDR3 is 16 residues long. V lost 2 bases, J lost 5 bases, and 7 bases stayed unmatched. The CDR3 nucleotides read TGTGCCAGCAGTTTATCCAGCGGGGGGGCCATAGATACGCAGTATTTT. This translates into CASSLSSGGAIDTQYF.